Sequencing of this T cell receptor (beta chain) was carried out in a study of long-term antiretroviral therapy in people with HIV. Study-wide results and caveats: Records did not include ART adherence, viral resistance or therapy changes. Clones expanded before ART dominated the repertoire at all time points. Controls had broader CDR3 length ranges than HIV repertoires did.

This CDR3 is 14 amino acids long. V was clipped by 8 bases and J by 3 bases; unmatched bases: 5. Per the germline V gene, CDR1 is SEHNR and CDR2 is FQNEAQ (reference sequence). As to this clone: Antigen specificity is unknown.

Runs used v3.0 of the immunoSEQ assay and were done at survey level. Assay used: immunoSEQ multiplex PCR; TCRdb lists only in-frame clones, some missing. The table includes 27,000 or so clones, approximately 87% detected once. The chain has TRBV7-9 and TRBJ2-2; 8 positions match TRBD1. The source material was unsorted PBMCs, sampled 4.7 to 5 years after starting antiretroviral therapy. The sequence came from a man aged 40-55 years with HIV. CDR3 sequence reads: CASCRGHDTGELFF. The CDR3 DNA sequence: TGTGCCAGCTGCAGGGGGCATGACACCGGGGAGCTGTTTTTT.